This is a list of T cell receptor beta chains from one sample in a study of ipilimumab plus nivolumab after autologous stem cell transplantation. Method: immunoSEQ multiplex PCR; TCRdb's copy keeps in-frame clones and lacks some. The sample carries about 15,000 clones, roughly 80% recorded once. Sequencing was performed on PBMCs, taken in a trial of ipilimumab plus nivolumab as post-transplant consolidation. Receptors were obtained from a male donor with diffuse large B-cell lymphoma. Each CDR3 is given with its conserved first and last residue. Fields, in order: V gene, D gene, J gene, clone size, CDR3 DNA, CDR3 protein. The D gene is left open where the match is weak. Size is stated for part of the rows, as once, few or many counts, or as a class when the clone is expanded.

TRBV5-1	-	TRBJ1-6	-	TGCGCCAGCAGCACCTCCGGGGGGTTGGGATCACCCCTCCACTTT	CASSTSGGLGSPLHF
TRBV20-1	-	TRBJ1-2	-	TGCAGTGCTAACCCTAACTATGGCTACACCTTC	CSANPNYGYTF
TRBV6-1	TRBD2	TRBJ2-2	-	TGTGCCAGCAGTGAAGTCCTAGCGGGCAACACCGGGGAGCTGTTTTTT	CASSEVLAGNTGELFF
TRBV5-1	TRBD1	TRBJ1-6	-	TGCGCCAGCAGCCAACAGGGGATAGGAAATTCACCCCTCCACTTT	CASSQQGIGNSPLHF
TRBV10-3	TRBD2	TRBJ2-3	-	TGTGCCATCAGTGTTTTGCGGGAGCGGTCAGATACGCAGTATTTT	CAISVLRERSDTQYF
TRBV29-1	-	TRBJ1-1	few	TGCAGCGTTGATAGAGGTGCAGCTTTCTTT	CSVDRGAAFF
TRBV5-1	-	TRBJ2-1	-	TGCGCCAGCAGCTTGGTGGTAGAATCTTACAATGAGCAGTTCTTC	CASSLVVESYNEQFF
TRBV30	-	TRBJ2-2	-	TGTGCCTGGAGTGTACCCGGGGAGCTGTTTTTT	CAWSVPGELFF
TRBV29-1	-	TRBJ2-4	-	TGCAGCGTCTCGACATCTTTCGCCAAAAACATTCAGTACTTC	CSVSTSFAKNIQYF
TRBV9	-	TRBJ1-5	-	TGTGCCAGCAGCCCAGGGGCGGGGTCGGTAAATCAGCCCCAGCATTTT	CASSPGAGSVNQPQHF
TRBV5-4	-	TRBJ2-7	-	TGTGCCAGCAGCTTGGGAGGGATAGGGAGGGAGCAGTACTTC	CASSLGGIGREQYF
TRBV2	-	TRBJ2-3	-	TGTGCCAGCAGCGACCCAGCCAGAGGGGTTCGCACAGATACGCAGTATTTT	CASSDPARGVRTDTQYF
TRBV7-9	-	TRBJ2-6	-	TGTGCCAGCAGCTTATCTGGTCTGAGGGCCAACGTCCTGACTTTC	CASSLSGLRANVLTF
TRBV7-6	TRBD2	TRBJ2-1	-	TGTGCCAGCAGCTTGGTGGGACCTAGCGGGGGCCCGAGCTCCTACAATGAGCAGTTCTTC	CASSLVGPSGGPSSYNEQFF
TRBV4-2	-	TRBJ1-4	-	TGTGCCAGCAGCCAAGAAGGAGGGGCGACTAATGAAAAACTGTTTTTT	CASSQEGGATNEKLFF
TRBV28	TRBD1	TRBJ2-4	-	TGTGCCAGCAGTGCCTCCGGGACAGGGTACCAAATTCAGTACTTC	CASSASGTGYQIQYF
TRBV30	-	TRBJ2-5	-	TGTGCCTGGAGTGTAGGGCGGGGACCCCAGGAGACCCAGTACTTC	CAWSVGRGPQETQYF
TRBV6-1	-	TRBJ1-6	-	TGTGCCAGCAGTGGACACGAATATAATTCACCCCTCCACTTT	CASSGHEYNSPLHF
TRBV19	-	TRBJ2-5	-	TGTGCCACAGGACGTCTGGGAGAGACCCAGTACTTC	CATGRLGETQYF
TRBV7-9	TRBD1	TRBJ2-2	-	TGTGCCAGCAGCCGGACAGGGAAGAACACCGGGGAGCTGTTTTTT	CASSRTGKNTGELFF
TRBV7-6	TRBD2	TRBJ2-5	few	TGTGCCAGCAGCCTTCGACTAGCGGGGGGGTTAGAGACCCAGTACTTC	CASSLRLAGGLETQYF
TRBV2	-	TRBJ2-1	-	TGTGCCAGCTCCACCGGCGGGACTCACAATGAGCAGTTCTTC	CASSTGGTHNEQFF
TRBV21-1	-	TRBJ2-3	-	TGTGCCAGCAGCAAATCTCGCGGGAGGGCCACAGATACGCAGTATTTT	CASSKSRGRATDTQYF
TRBV2	-	TRBJ2-2	-	TGTGCCAGCAGTGGGAGGGTTAGATTGACCACCGGGGAGCTGTTTTTT	CASSGRVRLTTGELFF
TRBV27	TRBD1	TRBJ1-5	-	TGTGCCAGCAGTTTTACCAGGGGGGGAGATCAGCCCCAGCATTTT	CASSFTRGGDQPQHF
TRBV18	TRBD2	TRBJ2-6	-	TGTGCCAGCTCCGCAACTAGCGGATATAGCTCTGGGGCCAACGTCCTGACTTTC	CASSATSGYSSGANVLTF
TRBV5-1	-	TRBJ2-2	-	TGCGCCAGCAGCTTGGTGCCCATGGCCGGGGAGCTGTTTTTT	CASSLVPMAGELFF
TRBV19	TRBD2	TRBJ2-3	-	TGTGCCAGTAGCCCCCCGGGACGGGGGGCAGATACGCAGTATTTT	CASSPPGRGADTQYF
TRBV5-1	TRBD2	TRBJ2-1	-	TGCGCCAGCAGCCCTATGTTCAGCGGGACCTACAATGAGCAGTTCTTC	CASSPMFSGTYNEQFF
TRBV7-9	-	TRBJ2-7	-	TGTGCCAGCAGTTATAATACGGGCGGTCTCGGTTACGAGCAGTACTTC	CASSYNTGGLGYEQYF
TRBV19	-	TRBJ1-3	-	TGTGCCACCTCCTTGAGGGACACCATATATTTT	CATSLRDTIYF
TRBV5-1	TRBD2	TRBJ2-5	-	TGCGCCAGCAGACCCGGGACTAGCGGCCTGGAGACCCAGTACTTC	CASRPGTSGLETQYF
TRBV4-1	-	TRBJ2-7	-	TGCGCCAGCAGCCAAGACCCGGTTTTCTACGAGCAGTACTTC	CASSQDPVFYEQYF
TRBV28	-	TRBJ2-7	few	TGTGCCAGCAGTTCCTCCCGGGGGCAGGGGGTTAGCTACGAGCAGTACTTC	CASSSSRGQGVSYEQYF
TRBV27	-	TRBJ2-3	-	TGTGCCAGCAGCGACAGTAGCACAGATACGCAGTATTTT	CASSDSSTDTQYF
TRBV9	-	TRBJ2-3	-	TGTGCCAGCAGCGTAGGGGTCACAGATACGCAGTATTTT	CASSVGVTDTQYF
TRBV5-1	-	TRBJ2-7	-	TGCGCCAGCAGCCTGGGACAGCCGCAGCGGGGTGAGCAGTACTTC	CASSLGQPQRGEQYF
TRBV5-1	TRBD1	TRBJ2-1	-	TGCGCCAGCTACGGACAGGAAACCTACAATGAGCAGTTCTTC	CASYGQETYNEQFF
TRBV5-1	-	TRBJ1-2	-	TGCGCCAGCAGCTTGGCCGAGGGGACCAGCTACACCTTC	CASSLAEGTSYTF
TRBV5-4	-	TRBJ2-2	-	TGTGCCAGCAGCTCTCCGACGACCGGGGAGCTGTTTTTT	CASSSPTTGELFF
TRBV5-4	TRBD2	TRBJ2-5	-	TGTGCCAGCAGCACCGCCGGGACTAGCTACGAGACCCAGTACTTC	CASSTAGTSYETQYF
TRBV4-1	TRBD1	TRBJ1-1	-	TGCGCCAGCAGCCAGCTTCAGGGGGTCACTGAAGCTTTCTTT	CASSQLQGVTEAFF
TRBV5-1	-	TRBJ2-2	-	TGCGCCAGCAGCTTGGAGGTGGGAGCGAACACCGGGGAGCTGTTTTTT	CASSLEVGANTGELFF
TRBV28	TRBD1	TRBJ1-2	-	TGTGCCAGCAGTTTATCGACAGGGGGATATGGCTACACCTTC	CASSLSTGGYGYTF
TRBV13	-	TRBJ1-2	-	TGTGCCAGCAGCTTAGTTAGGGGCGTAGGGTTCGGCTACACCTTC	CASSLVRGVGFGYTF
TRBV6-1	TRBD1	TRBJ2-3	-	TGTGCCAGCAGTTCCGGACAGGGCCGCACAGATACGCAGTATTTT	CASSSGQGRTDTQYF
TRBV7-2	-	TRBJ2-5	-	TGTGCCAGCAGCTTAGGGGTAGAGACCCAGTACTTC	CASSLGVETQYF
TRBV5-1	-	TRBJ1-1	-	TGCGCCAGCAGCCGGACGACGGTGAACACTGAAGCTTTCTTT	CASSRTTVNTEAFF
TRBV15	TRBD2	TRBJ2-3	-	TGTGCCACCAGCAGAGGGGGAGGGGAAGATACGCAGTATTTT	CATSRGGGEDTQYF
TRBV4-1	TRBD1	TRBJ1-2	-	TGCGCCAGCAGCCCCCCACCTATCTTGACAGGGGGCATCGGGTATGGCTACACCTTC	CASSPPPILTGGIGYGYTF
TRBV13	-	TRBJ1-5	-	TGTGCCAGCAGCTTAGGCAGATATCAGCCCCAGCATTTT	CASSLGRYQPQHF
TRBV15	-	TRBJ1-2	-	TGTGCCACCAGCCCCCTGAGCACACTTGGCTACACCTTC	CATSPLSTLGYTF
TRBV27	-	TRBJ1-1	-	TGTGCCAGCAGTTTGGCACCGGGAGTAACTGAAGCTTTCTTT	CASSLAPGVTEAFF
TRBV30	TRBD1	TRBJ1-1	-	TGTGCCTGGACCCGACAGGGAATGTGGACTGAAGCTTTCTTT	CAWTRQGMWTEAFF
TRBV11-3	-	TRBJ1-2	-	TGTGCCAGCAGCTTTGGGGTCTATGGCTACACCTTC	CASSFGVYGYTF
TRBV7-9	TRBD1	TRBJ2-5	-	TGTGCCAGCAGCTTAGGACAGGGGAAAGAGACCCAGTACTTC	CASSLGQGKETQYF
TRBV5-8	-	TRBJ2-7	-	TGTGCCAGCAGCTTGACAGGGGAGGACGAGCAGTACTTC	CASSLTGEDEQYF